This T cell receptor (beta chain) was captured in a study of T-cell memory formation after mild COVID-19 (dated by TCRdb to the early 2020s). Background on the whole study: Most TCR sequence clusters were specific to one of the two donors. In a couple of donors, T-cell clones that expanded and contracted after mild COVID-19 were tracked by sequencing TCRalpha and TCRbeta repertoires over time. Two young, previously healthy adult volunteers made up the cohort, one male and one female. General study outcomes and caveats: Some responding clones were detected in pre-infection memory, suggesting pre-existing cross-reactive memory T cells joined the SARS-CoV-2 response. Only two mild cases were covered in the study, and larger cohorts including severe cases with pre-infection samples were considered necessary. SARS-CoV-2 specificity of the second-wave clones peaking on day 37 was not confirmed. Contracting CD4+ clones were located mainly in the CM and EM memory subsets, whereas CD8+ clones were found to be enriched in EMRA. Clones that contracted from day 15 to 85 showed balanced CD4/CD8 phenotypes, whereas a second wave of clones that expanded from day 15 to 37 leaned towards CD4+.

TCRdb records Illumina NovaSeq 6000 as the sequencer. TCRalpha and TCRbeta cDNA libraries were constructed by 5'RACE with constant-segment primers, with sample barcodes and unique molecular identifiers being introduced. Trizol reagent was used to extract RNA from every sample. Libraries were amplified in two PCR steps, with a second sample barcode and Illumina TruSeq adapters added in the second step. Sequencing of the libraries was done on an Illumina NovaSeq, producing 2 x 150 bp paired-end reads. In the source study's methods: The reads were demultiplexed and collapsed into UMI-guided consensus sequences using migec v1.2.7. Using mixcr v2.1.11, UMI consensuses were aligned to TRA and TRB V and J templates and then assembled into clonotypes. A clonotype was counted as expanded or contracted only if both edgeR and NoisET called the change significant, with noise models trained on biological replicates. edgeR calls used a false discovery rate-adjusted p below 0.01 and a log2 fold-change threshold of 1. PCA with hierarchical clustering of max-normalized trajectories of the 1000 most abundant clonotypes was used as exploratory dynamics analysis. Separately sequenced CD4+ and CD8+ repertoires were used to assign a CD4 or CD8 phenotype to each responding clone. TCRdb reprocessing: public reads trimmed at Q25 with fastp, clones called with MiXCR, in-frame beta chains kept. Every entry covers one CDR3 protein and lists the most common genes and DNA from its rows. The V and J calls and clone size come from TCRdb's table, not from the authors' own analysis. Recorded for this sample are 300,000 to 350,000 distinct CDR3 sequences; around 19% of them occurred a single time. Of the sample, about 21% falls within the top ten clones.

This clonotype was seen only a few times. What antigen it recognizes has not been identified. No much larger clonotype is one base removed from it; base qualities were not supplied. The CDR3 contains 22 residues, cysteine and phenylalanine counted. Left in the record is the CDR3 DNA by itself, 66 bases read in frame from the first base. Ficoll-Paque density gradient centrifugation was the method used to isolate PBMCs. The rearranged segments are TRBV12-2 and TRBJ1-2. TRBV12-2 is given as a pseudogene. Sample: PBMCs or a T cell subset sorted from them (not recorded which). The TCR was taken from a man between 18 and 35 years old who had mild COVID-19 (a few samples of this study predate the infection). The sample titles of this study are shuffled in the database, so cell type and time point are left out; the donor was told from shared clones. The CDR3 region reads CASRLGAALIPTGTKINYGYTF. The bases are TGTGCAAGTCGCTTAGGGGCAGCTTTAATCCCTACAGGGACTAAAATCAACTATGGCTACACCTTC.